The 8 T cell receptor beta chains below all came from one sample that was sequenced in a study of blood T cell repertoires in COVID-19. The assay was immunoSEQ multiplex PCR, and TCRdb's table has in-frame clones only and misses some. Of 250,000 to 300,000 clones listed, 75% to 90% are singletons. The specimen was peripheral blood. The receptors were gathered from a man aged 25 to 40 with active or convalescent COVID-19.

The sample holds a few counts of this clone. CDR3 coding DNA: TGTGCCAGCAGTATGGGACAGAATGGCTACACCTTC. As protein: CASSMGQNGYTF. The chain joins TRBV12-3 or TRBV12-4 to TRBJ1-2, with TRBD1 matching 7 bases. V shed 5 bases, J shed 6 bases, and the junction held 3 bases outside the gene matches. The CDR3 extends over 12 amino acids.

For the CDR3, the DNA is TGTGCCAGCAGTTACAGGAGTAGCGGGGATCAAGAGACCCAGTACTTC. Amino acid sequence: CASSYRSSGDQETQYF. This rearrangement joins TRBV6-5 to TRBJ2-5; 8 bases agree with TRBD2. V trimming: 2 bases; J trimming: 2 bases; junction bases outside the gene matches: 7. The germline V gene encodes CDR1 MNHEY and CDR2 SVGAGI. This CDR3 contains 16 residues.

The J gene is TRBJ2-1, the V gene TRBV6-5, with TRBD1 matching over 8 bases. CDR1 and CDR2 (germline): MNHEY, SVGAGI. The length of the CDR3 is 15 residues. Unmatched junction bases numbered 11, after V lost 6 bases and J lost 7 bases. The CDR3 loop reads CASSRTGGLTNEQFF. The CDR3 nucleotides read TGTGCCAGCAGCCGTACAGGGGGGCTGACAAATGAGCAGTTCTTC.

V and J are TRBV4-1 and TRBJ1-2; no definite D call. V was shortened by 0 bases and J by 3 bases, with 8 bases between the two germline ends. This CDR3 comprises 14 residues. CDR1 and CDR2 (germline): MGHRA, YSYEKL. Written as DNA, the CDR3 is TGCGCCAGCAGCCAAGATCCAACTGACTATGGCTACACCTTC. Amino acid sequence: CASSQDPTDYGYTF.

The chain employs TRBV25-1 and TRBJ1-2, with TRBD1 matching over 8 bases. V trimming: 8 bases; J trimming: 7 bases; junction bases outside the gene matches: 6. The CDR3 totals 12 residues. Germline-derived CDR1 and CDR2 are MGHDK and SYGVNS. CDR3 loop: CASGQGMGGYTF. In DNA, the CDR3 is TGTGCCAGCGGACAGGGAATGGGTGGCTACACCTTC.

The gene calls are TRBV18 and TRBJ1-2, with 7 bases identical to TRBD1. J was trimmed by 4 bases and V by 2 bases; bases with no gene match: 4. The germline V gene encodes CDR1 KGHSH and CDR2 LQKENI. The CDR3 runs to 14 residues. The CDR3 sequence: CASSPRTGRYGYTF. DNA for the CDR3: TGTGCCAGCTCACCAAGGACAGGTCGCTATGGCTACACCTTC. The whole variable domain, remainder taken from reference TRBV18 and TRBJ1-2, is NAGVMQNPRHLVRRRGQEARLRCSPMKGHSHVYWYRQLPEEGLKFMVYLQKENIIDESGMPKERFSAEFPKEGPSILRIQQVVRGDSAAYFCASSPRTGRYGYTFGSGTRLTVV.

The V call is TRBV5-4, the J call TRBJ2-3; 10 nucleotides match TRBD2. The CDR3 is made up of 16 amino acids. The ends lost 4 bases at V and 6 bases at J; junction bases unmatched: 11. Germline V gene sequence: CDR1 SGHNT, CDR2 YYREEE (reference sequence). The CDR3 region has the DNA TGTGCCAGCAGCCGGACTAGCGGAAACACGAGGGATACGCAGTATTTT. Its protein is CASSRTSGNTRDTQYF.

In nucleotides, the CDR3 is TGTGCCAGCAGCGTAGCGTCAGATTACAATGAGCAGTTCTTC. As protein: CASSVASDYNEQFF. The chain links TRBV9 to TRBJ2-1; D call uncertain. Trimming removed 0 bases at V and 4 bases at J, with 8 bases between. Germline V gene data show CDR1 as SGDLS and CDR2 as YYNGEE. This CDR3 spans 14 amino acids.